The present TCR beta chain was sequenced within a study of control samples from healthy donors and cancer patients. Some clones are missing from TCRdb's copy, which holds only in-frame ones; the method was immunoSEQ multiplex PCR. The repertoire has under 450,000 clones, more than 80% of them found once; the top ten carry approximately 6.3%. Germline assignment: CDR1 SGHKS and CDR2 YYEKEE (reference sequence). With 1 base removed from V and 2 bases from J, the gap between germline ends came to 7 bases. The CDR3 contains 13 residues. This receptor was taken from a man aged 40-50 years with head and neck cancer. This chain connects TRBV5-5 to TRBJ2-7; D may be TRBD1 (6 bases). Sequencing used PBMCs. DNA of the CDR3: TGTGCCAGCAGCTTGACAGGGCCCTACGAGCAGTACTTC. It translates to CASSLTGPYEQYF.